The next 26 T cell receptor beta chains were all read from a single sample in a study of T cell clonality in common variable immunodeficiency. Profiled with immunoSEQ multiplex PCR; TCRdb holds only in-frame clones, not every one. This repertoire lists 45,000 to 60,000 clones without singletons; roughly 6% sits in the top ten. The sequencing input was peripheral blood mononuclear cells. The receptors derive from a person aged 18-69 years in good health.

This clone was counted ten times or more. The missing CDR3 end, 3 residues past where the read stops, is filled in from the germline J gene. The chain uses TRBV6-2 or TRBV6-3 and TRBJ2-1; 8 nucleotides agree with TRBD2. J was trimmed by 5 bases and V by 6 bases; bases with no gene match: 6. The germline V gene has CDR1 MNHEY and CDR2 SVGEGT. This CDR3 has 14 residues. CDR3 residues: CASRVAGPNNEQFF. The DNA read from the CDR3 is TGTGCCAGCAGGGTAGCGGGGCCCAACAATGAG.

With respect to this clone: The CDR3 end falls 3 residues outside the read, so it is completed with the germline J gene. V usage is TRBV2 and J usage is TRBJ2-5; 7 nucleotides match TRBD1. CDR1 SNHLY and CDR2 FYNNEI come from the germline V gene. The ends lost 1 base at V and 5 bases at J; junction bases unmatched: 7. The length of the CDR3 is 15 residues. CDR3: CASSEVTGEEETQYF. The CDR3 DNA, read in part, is TGTGCCAGCAGTGAAGTTACAGGGGAAGAGGAGACC.

This clone was recorded at least ten times. The read finishes 3 residues shy of the CDR3 end, and the germline J gene is used to complete it. V is TRBV7-2 and J is TRBJ2-3; D is unclear. Germline V gene sequence: CDR1 SGHTA, CDR2 FQGNSA. Deletions cut 7 bases from V and 6 bases from J, with 11 bases between. The CDR3 sequence is 12 residues long. CDR3 DNA (partial): TGTGCCAGCACGGCTCCCGGGGATACG. Its translation is CASTAPGDT. The CDR3 reads in full as CASTAPGDTQYF.

This clone showed up many times. The read ends 3 residues shy of where the CDR3 ends; the end is completed using the germline J gene. This chain uses TRBV12-3 or TRBV12-4 with TRBJ1-2, with D hard to call. The CDR3 contains 13 residues. The V gene lost 5 bases and the J gene lost 3 bases, with 10 bases spanning the gap. The CDR3 bases that were read are TGTGCCAGCAGTACGCTTGAGGACTATGGC. It translates to CASSTLEDYG. The complete CDR3 protein is CASSTLEDYGYTF.

Many counts were recorded for this clone. The part of the CDR3 DNA that was read is TGTGCCAGCAGTGAAGGGTGGCAGAACACAGATACG. This encodes CASSEGWQNTDT. The whole CDR3 sequence is CASSEGWQNTDTQYF. This chain connects TRBV6-1 to TRBJ2-3; no firm D call. The read halts 3 residues ahead of the CDR3 end, with the missing end drawn from the germline J gene. Trimming removed 1 base from V and 2 bases from J, with 10 bases in between. CDR1 and CDR2 from the germline V gene are MNHNS and SASEGT. CDR3 length equals 15 residues.

In regard to this clone: The read terminates 3 residues before the CDR3 end, so the remaining end is supplied by the germline J gene. This sequence joins TRBV25-1 and TRBJ2-7; perhaps TRBD1 as D (5 bases). Looked up from germline, CDR1 is MGHDK and CDR2 is SYGVNS. This CDR3 has 13 amino acids. V was trimmed by 6 bases and J by 0 bases, leaving 9 bases between them. CDR3 DNA (partial): TGTGCCAGCAGAGGGGCAGGCTCCTACGAG. This codes for CASRGAGSYE. The complete CDR3 protein is CASRGAGSYEQYF.

This clone came up many times. Sequencing ends 3 residues short of the CDR3 end; the germline J gene provides the rest. V gene TRBV12-3 or TRBV12-4 combines with J gene TRBJ1-2, with 7 positions matching TRBD1. V shed 6 bases and J 4 bases; nucleotides not matched to a gene: 5. The CDR3 is 13 residues long. The CDR3 here is CASSTTGAYGYTF. The DNA read from the CDR3 is TGTGCCAGCAGCACTACAGGGGCCTATGGC.

The table lists this clone with a few counts. The read comes to an end 3 residues before the CDR3 does, leaving the germline J gene to fill in the end. The chain employs TRBV6-4 and TRBJ1-3; the match to TRBD1 covers 9 bases. Germline V lookup: CDR1 MRHNA, CDR2 SNTAGT. CDR3 size: 20 residues. The trim removed 4 bases at V and 0 bases at J, leaving 16 bases unmatched. CDR3 residues: CASSASLRNRGPTSGNTIYF. The CDR3 DNA, read in part, is TGTGCCAGCAGTGCCTCCCTTCGAAACAGGGGGCCCACCTCTGGAAACACC.

This clone appeared many times. The CDR3 goes on 3 residues after the read ends, and that part is filled in from the germline J gene. The chain joins TRBV18 to TRBJ2-7; 7 nucleotides align to TRBD1. The CDR3 runs to 14 residues. Trimming removed 4 bases from V and 2 bases from J; junction bases left unmatched: 5. Germline V gives CDR1 KGHSH, CDR2 LQKENI. The CDR3 bases that were read are TGTGCCAGCTCACAGGGGGCGACGACCTACGAG. Amino acids: CASSQGATTYE. The full CDR3 is CASSQGATTYEQYF.

This clone was observed many times. The read ends 3 residues shy of where the CDR3 ends; the end is completed using the germline J gene. This chain uses TRBV30 with TRBJ2-3, with 7 bases that match TRBD1. From germline, CDR1 is GTSNPN and CDR2 SVGIG (reference sequence). Unmatched junction bases numbered 8, after V lost 8 bases and J lost 3 bases. The CDR3 is made up of 13 amino acids. The CDR3 DNA, read in part, is TGTGCCAGACTCGGACAGGTAACAGATACG. Translation: CARLGQVTDT. The entire CDR3 is CARLGQVTDTQYF.

This clone was seen repeatedly, ten times or more. The sequence runs out 3 residues before the end of the CDR3; the remainder is reconstructed from the germline J gene. The chain recombines TRBV29-1 with TRBJ1-1; the D gene is possibly TRBD1 (5 bases). Trimming removed 5 bases from V and 4 bases from J, with 11 bases in between. Germline V gene sequence: CDR1 SQVTM, CDR2 ANQGSEA. The CDR3 covers 12 residues. The CDR3 region is CSVLGQGTEAFF. The sequenced CDR3 bases are TGCAGCGTTTTGGGGCAGGGCACTGAA.

This clone was seen ten or more times. The CDR3 end lies 3 residues beyond the end of the read and is filled in from the germline J gene. The V gene is TRBV20-1, the J gene TRBJ1-2; TRBD1 matches at 7 bases. The trim removed 3 bases at V and 7 bases at J, leaving 14 bases unmatched. The germline gives CDR1 DFQATT, CDR2 SNEGSKA (reference sequence). CDR3 length: 15 amino acids. The CDR3 spells CSARTDRKVLSGYTF. CDR3 DNA, as far as it was read: TGCAGTGCTAGGACGGACAGGAAAGTCTTGAGTGGC.

This clone was observed at least ten times. The read gets to within 3 residues of the CDR3 end, and the germline J gene fills in the rest. V gene TRBV5-1 combines with J gene TRBJ2-2; the D is unclear. In germline, CDR1 is SGHRS, CDR2 YFSETQ. The CDR3 is made up of 13 amino acids. The sequenced CDR3 bases are TGCGCCAGCAGCCCGGGTGGTGATTCACCG. It codes for CASSPGGDSP. The CDR3 as a whole reads CASSPGGDSPLFF.

At least ten counts were recorded for this clone. The read ends 3 residues early relative to the CDR3; the germline J gene fills the gap. J is TRBJ2-2 and V is TRBV6-1; D uncertain. The CDR3 contains 15 residues. The V gene's germline CDR1 is MNHNS and CDR2 SASEGT. V was pared by 1 base and J by 3 bases, with 9 bases between. The CDR3 sequence: CASSEGAWDTGELFF. CDR3 DNA, as far as it was read: TGTGCCAGCAGTGAAGGGGCGTGGGACACCGGGGAG.

The CDR3 bases that were read are TGTGCCAGCTCACCCTACTTGGGCTTAGGAGGT. Translated, it gives CASSPYLGLGG. The whole CDR3 is CASSPYLGLGGQYF. This chain uses TRBV18 with TRBJ2-4, with TRBD2 as a possible D gene (5 bases). The CDR3 is cut off 3 residues early in the read; its end comes from the germline J gene. Per germline, CDR1 KGHSH and CDR2 LQKENI. CDR3 size: 14 residues.

There are many counts of this clone. Sequencing ends 3 residues short of the CDR3 end; the germline J gene provides the rest. V gene TRBV2 combines with J gene TRBJ2-7; D remains unclear. The germline CDR1 and CDR2 sequences are SNHLY and FYNNEI. The CDR3 spans 15 residues. The ends were cut back, 1 base at V and 5 bases at J, with 15 bases in the middle. CDR3 in amino acids: CASSEGRTLFNEQYF. Incomplete CDR3 DNA: TGTGCCAGCAGTGAAGGCAGAACCTTATTTAACGAG.

This clone was seen repeatedly, ten times or more. The CDR3 extends 3 residues past the end of the read, so its final part is completed from the germline J gene. J is TRBJ2-7 and V is TRBV7-8; possibly TRBD1 for D (6 bases). The CDR3 length is 14 residues. Germline loops: CDR1 SGHVS, CDR2 FQNEAQ. The ends were cut back, 3 bases at V and 5 bases at J, with 14 bases in the middle. Here the CDR3 reads CASSFPLRGNEQYF. The covered CDR3 bases are TGTGCCAGCAGCTTCCCCCTGAGGGGGAACGAG. Full variable domain (missing parts from reference TRBV7-8 and TRBJ2-7): GAGVSQSPRYKVAKRGQDVALRCDPISGHVSLFWYQQALGQGPEFLTYFQNEAQLDKSGLPSDRFFAERPEGSVSTLKIQRTQQEDSAVYLCASSFPLRGNEQYFGPGTRLTVT.

Concerning this clone: This clone may be a read error of a much larger clone one base away. The sequenced fragment ends 3 residues before the CDR3 boundary, so the rest is inferred from the germline J gene. V gene TRBV6-2 or TRBV6-3 combines with J gene TRBJ2-5, with TRBD2 matching 8 bases. Germline V gives CDR1 MNHEY, CDR2 SVGEGT. CDR3 length equals 14 residues. The sequenced CDR3 bases are TGTGCCAGCAGTATGGGACTAGGATCGGATACC. This gives the protein CASSMGLGSDT. Given in full, the CDR3 is CASSMGLGSDTQYF.

This clone was seen many times. The CDR3 goes on 3 residues after the read ends, and that part is filled in from the germline J gene. V gene TRBV3-1 (or the pseudogene TRBV3-2) combines with J gene TRBJ1-2; the D gene is possibly TRBD1 (5 bases). Germline V lookup: CDR1 LGHDT, CDR2 YNNKEL (reference sequence). The V gene lost 4 bases and the J gene lost 6 bases, with 15 bases spanning the gap. The CDR3 is 14 residues long. CDR3 DNA, as far as it was read: TGTGCCAGCAGCCGAACATTCTCAGGGAATGGC. This sequence encodes CASSRTFSGNG. The entire CDR3 reads CASSRTFSGNGYTF.

This clone has ten or more counts. Incomplete CDR3 DNA: TGTGCCAGTAGTATAGCTCGGGCAGGGGGCGCCGGGCAGCCC. Amino acid sequence: CASSIARAGGAGQP. The entire CDR3 sequence reads CASSIARAGGAGQPQHF. The rearrangement links TRBV19 to TRBJ1-5; TRBD1 matches 8 bases. The DNA ends 3 residues before the CDR3 does, and the rest of the CDR3 is filled in from the germline J gene. Germline-derived CDR1 and CDR2 are LNHDA and SQIVND (reference sequence). The CDR3 length is 17 residues. The V segment lost 1 base and the J segment 7 bases; nucleotides outside the gene matches: 12.

This clone was seen ten or more times. The CDR3 loop reads CASSRQQVSYEQYF. Partial CDR3 DNA: TGTGCCAGCAGCCGACAACAGGTTTCCTACGAG. The chain carries TRBV7-9 and TRBJ2-7; D may be TRBD1 (5 bases). From the germline J gene comes the end of the CDR3, since the read stops 3 residues before it. V was trimmed by 5 bases and J by 1 base, leaving 12 bases between them. The CDR3 length is 14 residues. Looked up from germline, CDR1 is SEHNR and CDR2 is FQNEAQ (reference sequence).

This clone has a count of ten or more. The CDR3 end falls 3 residues outside the read, so it is completed with the germline J gene. V gene TRBV7-6 combines with J gene TRBJ2-5; D is uncertain. CDR1 and CDR2 from the germline V gene are SGHVS and FNYEAQ. This CDR3 spans 10 amino acids. V gave up 7 bases and J gave up 5 bases, with 5 bases separating them. The CDR3 loop is CASNMETQYF. CDR3 bases read: TGTGCCAGCAATATGGAGACC.

In its sample, this clone was seen many times. The DNA ends 3 residues before the CDR3 does, and the rest of the CDR3 is filled in from the germline J gene. The V gene is TRBV10-1, the J gene TRBJ2-3; D is undetermined. The CDR3 contains 13 residues. The germline gives CDR1 WNHNN, CDR2 SYGVQD (reference sequence). The sequenced CDR3 bases are TGCGCCAGCAGTGTCGCGCTTTCCGCGACG. Amino acid sequence: CASSVALSAT. The CDR3 in full is CASSVALSATQYF.

This clone was picked up many times. Read data end 3 residues before the CDR3 end; the end is taken from the germline J gene. V is TRBV7-8 and J is TRBJ2-7; D not certain. Germline V gene lookup returns CDR1 SGHVS and CDR2 FQNEAQ. The CDR3 contains 13 residues. V was pared by 1 base and J by 5 bases, with 9 bases between. Partial CDR3 DNA: TGTGCCAGCAGCTTAGTAGGGTATCACGAG. It translates to CASSLVGYHE. The whole CDR3 sequence is CASSLVGYHEQYF.

This clone has a count of ten or more. The CDR3 extends 3 residues past the end of the read, so its final part is completed from the germline J gene. This chain connects TRBV20-1 to TRBJ1-1; a weak D match, TRBD1 (5 bases). The CDR3 sequence is 15 residues long. Deletions cut 2 bases from V and 1 base from J, with 14 bases between. Germline CDR1 DFQATT, CDR2 SNEGSKA (reference sequence). Incomplete CDR3 DNA: TGCAGTGCTAGATCCCAGGGAGTTAGGAACACTGAA. Amino acids: CSARSQGVRNTE. The full CDR3 sequence reads CSARSQGVRNTEAFF.

This clone was recorded at least ten times. The CDR3 end lies 3 residues beyond the end of the read and is filled in from the germline J gene. The chain employs TRBV5-1 and TRBJ1-2; tentative D call: TRBD1 (5 bases). Per germline, CDR1 SGHRS and CDR2 YFSETQ. The CDR3 has 14 amino acids. The V end was cut by 4 bases, the J end by 4 bases, with 14 bases between. The covered CDR3 bases are TGCGCCAGCAGCCGACCGGACACCTCCTATGGC. It translates to CASSRPDTSYG. The complete CDR3 sequence is CASSRPDTSYGYTF. Filled out from reference TRBV5-1 and TRBJ1-2, the complete variable domain reads KAGVTQTPRYLIKTRGQQVTLSCSPISGHRSVSWYQQTPGQGLQFLFEYFSETQRNKGNFPGRFSGRQFSNSRSEMNVSTLELGDSALYLCASSRPDTSYGYTFGSGTRLTVV.